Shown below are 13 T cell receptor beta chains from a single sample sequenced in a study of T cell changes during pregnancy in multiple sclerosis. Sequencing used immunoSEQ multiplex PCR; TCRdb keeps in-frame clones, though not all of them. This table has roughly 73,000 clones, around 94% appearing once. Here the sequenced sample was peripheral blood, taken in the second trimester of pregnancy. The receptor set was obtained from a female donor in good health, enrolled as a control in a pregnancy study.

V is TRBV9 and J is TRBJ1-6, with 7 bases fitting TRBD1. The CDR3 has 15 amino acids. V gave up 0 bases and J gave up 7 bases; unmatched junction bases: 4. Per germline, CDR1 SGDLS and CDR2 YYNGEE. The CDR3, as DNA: TGTGCCAGCAGCGTAGGTGCAGGGGGGAATTCACCCCTCCACTTT. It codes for CASSVGAGGNSPLHF.

CDR3 loop: CASSKGQGRTDTQYF. The CDR3 DNA is TGTGCCAGCAGTAAAGGACAGGGTCGCACAGATACGCAGTATTTT. The rearrangement uses TRBV25-1 and TRBJ2-3; 8 bases line up with TRBD1. Trimming cost V 5 bases and J 1 base; bases outside gene matches: 5. Germline assignment: CDR1 MGHDK and CDR2 SYGVNS. The CDR3 is 15 amino acids.

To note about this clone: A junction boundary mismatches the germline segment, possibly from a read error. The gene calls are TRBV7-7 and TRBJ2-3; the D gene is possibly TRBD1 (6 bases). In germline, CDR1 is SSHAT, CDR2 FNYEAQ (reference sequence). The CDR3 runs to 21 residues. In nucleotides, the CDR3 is TGTGCTAGCAGCTTATGCCACATTAATCCGGGACACCAGCGGATCACAGATACGCAGTATTTT. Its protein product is CASSLCHINPGHQRITDTQYF.

The DNA of the CDR3 is TGTGCCAGCAGCTTAGGGGGCGATGGCTACACCTTC. It specifies CASSLGGDGYTF. The chain is built from TRBV13 and TRBJ1-2, with D unresolved. The CDR3 covers 12 residues. Deletions cut 0 bases from V and 6 bases from J, with 5 bases between. From germline, CDR1 is PRHDT and CDR2 FYEKMQ (reference sequence). Supplemented by reference TRBV13 and TRBJ1-2, the full variable domain reads AAGVIQSPRHLIKEKRETATLKCYPIPRHDTVYWYQQGPGQDPQFLISFYEKMQSDKGSIPDRFSAQQFSDYHSELNMSSLELGDSALYFCASSLGGDGYTFGSGTRLTVV.

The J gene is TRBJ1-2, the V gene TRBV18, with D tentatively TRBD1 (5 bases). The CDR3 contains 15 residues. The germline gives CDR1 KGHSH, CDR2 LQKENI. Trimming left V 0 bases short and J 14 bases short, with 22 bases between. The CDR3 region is CASSPPSRTFGGKTF. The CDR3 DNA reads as TGTGCCAGCTCACCACCGTCGAGGACATTTGGGGGGAAGACCTTC.

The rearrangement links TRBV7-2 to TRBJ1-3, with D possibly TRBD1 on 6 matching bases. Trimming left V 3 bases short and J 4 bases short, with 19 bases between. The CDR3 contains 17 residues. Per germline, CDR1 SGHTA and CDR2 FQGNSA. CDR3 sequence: CASSFAGSRGAGNTIYF. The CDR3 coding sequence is TGTGCCAGCAGCTTTGCAGGAAGCAGGGGAGCAGGAAACACCATATATTTT.

This chain's CDR3 is CATSRPRGGQTDTQYF. The DNA for the CDR3 is TGTGCCACCAGCAGACCAAGAGGGGGCCAGACAGATACGCAGTATTTT. The chain recombines TRBV15 with TRBJ2-3; 7 nucleotides align to TRBD1. J gave up 3 bases and V 2 bases, and 8 bases lay outside the gene matches. Per germline, CDR1 LNHNV and CDR2 YYDKDF (reference sequence). The CDR3 is 16 amino acids.

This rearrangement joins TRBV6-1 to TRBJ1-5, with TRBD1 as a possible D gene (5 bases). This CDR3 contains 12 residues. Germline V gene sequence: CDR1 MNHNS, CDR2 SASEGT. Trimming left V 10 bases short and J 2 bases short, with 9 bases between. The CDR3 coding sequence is TGTGCCACCTCGACAGGCAATCAGCCCCAGCATTTT. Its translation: CATSTGNQPQHF.

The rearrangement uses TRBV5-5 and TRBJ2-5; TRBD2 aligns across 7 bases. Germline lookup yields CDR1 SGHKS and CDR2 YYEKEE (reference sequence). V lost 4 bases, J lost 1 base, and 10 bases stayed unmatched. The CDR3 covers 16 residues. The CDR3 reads CASSHGRGATQETQYF. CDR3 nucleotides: TGTGCCAGCAGCCATGGGAGGGGCGCAACCCAAGAGACCCAGTACTTC.

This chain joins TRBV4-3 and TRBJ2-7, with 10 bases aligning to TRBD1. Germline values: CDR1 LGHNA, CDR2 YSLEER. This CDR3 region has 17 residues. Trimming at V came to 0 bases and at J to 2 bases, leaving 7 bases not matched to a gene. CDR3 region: CASSQDRGQGLTYEQYF. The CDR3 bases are TGCGCCAGCAGCCAAGATAGGGGACAGGGGTTAACCTACGAGCAGTACTTC.

The CDR3 coding sequence is TGTGCCAGTAGTATTACGGGGGAGGGAATGAGCAATCAGCCCCAGCATTTT. This codes for CASSITGEGMSNQPQHF. This chain joins TRBV19 and TRBJ1-5, with a tentative D call TRBD1 (5 bases). Trimming cost V 3 bases and J 1 base, with 16 bases left between them. Germline assignment: CDR1 LNHDA and CDR2 SQIVND (reference sequence). The CDR3 runs to 17 residues.

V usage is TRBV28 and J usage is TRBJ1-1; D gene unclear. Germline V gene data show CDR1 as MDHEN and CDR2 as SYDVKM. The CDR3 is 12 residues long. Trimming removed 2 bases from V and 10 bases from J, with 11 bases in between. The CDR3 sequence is CASSLEAGGAFF. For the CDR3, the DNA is TGTGCCAGCAGTTTAGAGGCGGGCGGAGCTTTCTTT.

DNA for the CDR3: TGTGCCAGCAGTGAACAGGGTCAGGTTAGCAATCAGCCCCAGCATTTT. Its translation: CASSEQGQVSNQPQHF. The chain links TRBV2 to TRBJ1-5; D is perhaps TRBD1 (5 bases). The V gene lost 2 bases and the J gene lost 0 bases, with 11 bases spanning the gap. The CDR3 is made up of 16 amino acids. CDR1 and CDR2 from the germline V gene are SNHLY and FYNNEI.